Sequencing of this T cell receptor (beta chain) was carried out in a study of blood T cell repertoires in COVID-19. Study in general: Whether acute or convalescent, the COVID-19 samples came from the United States, Italy and Spain. PBMCs, B-cell-depleted T cells, or T cells were the source of the cDNA or gDNA that made up the material.

Patients in Seattle were enrolled during active infection, then followed longitudinally. Produced via immunoSEQ multiplex PCR; TCRdb's table is partial and in-frame only. The sample consists of 350,000 or so clones, roughly 90% of them appearing once. V was clipped by 2 bases and J by 9 bases, with 5 bases between them. The CDR3 has 12 amino acids. The germline V gene has CDR1 MNHEY and CDR2 SVGAGI. The chain recombines TRBV6-5 with TRBJ1-6; no reliable D call. Source material: peripheral blood. This sequence originates from a woman between 55 and 75 years old with COVID-19, enrolled during active disease. CDR3 residues: CASSYRSSPLHF. CDR3 DNA: TGTGCCAGCAGTTACCGGAGTTCACCCCTCCACTTT.